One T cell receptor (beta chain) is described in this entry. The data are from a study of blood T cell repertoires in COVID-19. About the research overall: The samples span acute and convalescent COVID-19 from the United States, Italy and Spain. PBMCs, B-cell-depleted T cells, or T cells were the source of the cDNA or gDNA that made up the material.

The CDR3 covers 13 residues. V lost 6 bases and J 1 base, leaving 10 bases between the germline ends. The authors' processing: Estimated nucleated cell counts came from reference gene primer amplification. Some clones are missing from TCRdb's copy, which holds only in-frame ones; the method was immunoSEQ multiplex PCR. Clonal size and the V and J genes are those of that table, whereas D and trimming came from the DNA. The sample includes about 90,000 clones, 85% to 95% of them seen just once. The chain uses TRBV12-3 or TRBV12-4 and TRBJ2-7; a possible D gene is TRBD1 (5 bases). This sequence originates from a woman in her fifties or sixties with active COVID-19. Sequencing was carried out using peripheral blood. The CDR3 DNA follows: TGTGCCAGCAGGGGGCCCCTTTCCTACGAGCAGTACTTC. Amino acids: CASRGPLSYEQYF.